This record covers a single T cell receptor beta chain. It lacks a known antigen. Base qualities were left out, and no much larger clone turns up one base away. Reading from cysteine to phenylalanine, the CDR3 counts 15 amino acids. The CDR3 DNA has 45 bases and is translated from base 1. V is trimmed back by 5 bases and J by 7 bases, and the junction contains 5 bases that no gene match accounts for. CDR1 and CDR2 are read off the germline V gene as SGDLS and YYNGEE. TCRbeta CDR3 regions were amplified from genomic DNA by means of the immunoSEQ Assay, a bias-controlled multiplex PCR. The study's own analysis went as follows. Within the assay, amplification of reference gene primers was used to estimate how many nucleated cells each sample contained. Sequence reads were collapsed and filtered to measure the absolute abundance of every unique TCRbeta CDR3 rearrangement. For each sample, productive Simpson clonality was calculated as the square root of Simpson's diversity index across productive rearrangements. TCRdb took this table from immuneACCESS and kept in-frame rearrangements with V and J called. Such tables lack part of the clones; where checked against another copy, unresolved V genes explain under half of the gap, and the rest is unexplained. The DNA was the basis for D and trimming; V, J and clone size are from that table. The table for this sample lists 200,000 to 300,000 clones; about nine tenths of them were counted only once. The top ten constitute about 4% of the sample.

Samples from volunteer blood donors who had recovered from COVID-19 were contributed by a second Seattle source. Whole blood was collected in K2EDTA tubes by collaborating institutions according to the institutions' own protocols. For TCRbeta analysis, collaborators shipped samples as frozen whole blood, isolated PBMCs, or DNA extracted from either of those sample types. This entry is derived from a study of blood T cell repertoires in COVID-19 (dated by TCRdb to 2020 to 2022). Describing the broader study: Collaborator samples came from the United States, Italy and Spain and covered acute and convalescent phases of COVID-19. The prospective study material was composed of cDNA or gDNA derived from T cells, B-cell-depleted T cells, or PBMCs. Subjects who had been exposed to COVID-19, were actively infected with it, or had recovered from it provided the deeply sampled blood TCRbeta repertoires that made up the dataset. The repertoires were released in a freely available public database intended as a resource for research on the immune response to SARS-CoV-2. The samples were drawn from the first 160 participants of the ongoing ImmuneRACE study and from 950 to 1,500 subjects provided by 6 global collaborators. Nearly every sample came with metadata listing a de-identified subject ID, COVID-19 status, age in years and sex. Where available, HLA class I and class II types were obtained from metadata supplied by the sample provider rather than from assay-based typing. What the research found in general, with its limitations: Clinical and demographic metadata were provided uncurated, with the amount varying by source and participant.

This sequence was found in a man in his fifties or sixties who had recovered from COVID-19. Sequencing was done on a sample of peripheral blood. The sequence is built from TRBV9 and TRBJ1-6, with 11 bases aligning to TRBD1. CDR3 reads: CASRAGTGGNSPLHF. Here is the DNA: TGTGCCAGCAGAGCCGGGACAGGGGGAAATTCACCCCTCCACTTT.